This T cell receptor (beta chain) stems from a study of blood T cell repertoires in COVID-19. Study context: COVID-19 samples from acute and convalescent phases originated in the United States, Italy and Spain.

Germline-derived CDR1 and CDR2 are MNHEY and SVGAGI. J was trimmed by 2 bases and V by 6 bases; bases with no gene match: 5. This CDR3 contains 14 residues. The method was immunoSEQ multiplex PCR; TCRdb's version includes in-frame clones alone and lacks a portion of them. Altogether 230,000 or so clones are present, 70% to 90% being singletons, with the ten largest covering 2.5%. Recruits, aged about 18 to 95 years, lived in 25 or so US areas. The specimen sequenced was PBMCs or T cells enriched from blood (not recorded which). This clonotype was obtained from a woman between 40 and 55 years old with acute COVID-19. The V and J genes are TRBV6-5 and TRBJ2-7, with 9 bases identical to TRBD1. The CDR3 DNA reads TGTGCCAGCAGCCGTAGACAGGGGGCCTACGAGCAGTACTTC. Amino acids: CASSRRQGAYEQYF.